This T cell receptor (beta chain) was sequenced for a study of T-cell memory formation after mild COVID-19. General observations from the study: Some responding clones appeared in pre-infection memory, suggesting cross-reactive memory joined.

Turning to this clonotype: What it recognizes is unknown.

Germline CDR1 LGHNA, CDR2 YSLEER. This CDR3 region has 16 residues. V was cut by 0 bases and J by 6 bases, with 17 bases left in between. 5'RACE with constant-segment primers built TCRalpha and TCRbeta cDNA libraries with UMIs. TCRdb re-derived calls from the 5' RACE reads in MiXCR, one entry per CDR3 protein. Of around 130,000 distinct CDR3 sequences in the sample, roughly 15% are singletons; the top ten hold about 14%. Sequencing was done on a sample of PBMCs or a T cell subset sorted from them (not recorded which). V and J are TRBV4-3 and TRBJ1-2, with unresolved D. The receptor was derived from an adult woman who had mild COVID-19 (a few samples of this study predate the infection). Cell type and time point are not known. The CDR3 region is CASSQEVQPKLNGYTF. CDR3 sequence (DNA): TGCGCCAGCAGCCAAGAGGTCCAACCTAAGCTAAATGGCTACACCTTC.